What follows are 13 T cell receptor beta chains derived from one specimen sequenced in a study of T cell repertoires in cytomegalovirus infection. TCRdb analysed the reads with MiXCR anew, one entry per CDR3 protein. The sample holds hundreds of thousands of distinct CDR3 sequences; around 31% are singletons and the top ten take 15% to 20%. These TCRs' antigens remain unknown. The material sequenced was cultured PBMCs, taken from culture after CMV antigen stimulation. All receptors derive from a human donor in good health (CMV status not recorded). Some clones in this sample may be carry-over from other donors' samples.

This clonotype was counted a few times. V usage is TRBV7-2 and J usage is TRBJ1-2; the D gene is possibly TRBD1 (6 bases). Germline CDR1 is SGHTA and CDR2 is FQGNSA. Deletions cut 7 bases from V and 7 bases from J, with 16 bases between. The CDR3 totals 13 residues. The CDR3 bases are TGTGCCAGCACCTCTTACGGGGGCCTTGGCTACACCTTC. This encodes CASTSYGGLGYTF.

This clonotype was picked up a small number of times. The rearrangement links TRBV7-2 to TRBJ1-2; D is ambiguous. The CDR3 runs 15 residues. V lost 5 bases and J lost 6, with 19 bases in between. Germline values: CDR1 SGHTA, CDR2 FQGNSA. DNA for the CDR3: TGTGCCAGCAGCCGGACCTCGGGGATTATCGATGGCTACACCTTC. Translated, it gives CASSRTSGIIDGYTF.

The rearrangement uses TRBV20-1 and TRBJ1-1, with a possible D match to TRBD1 (5 bases). The CDR3 has 11 residues. Trimming left V 3 bases short and J 10 bases short, with 12 bases between. CDR1 DFQATT and CDR2 SNEGSKA come from the germline V gene (reference sequence). CDR3 amino acids: CSASGGRGAFF. In DNA form, the CDR3 reads TGCAGTGCTAGTGGAGGGAGGGGAGCTTTCTTT.

V usage is TRBV7-9 and J usage is TRBJ1-5, with TRBD1 as a possible D gene (5 bases). Germline assignment: CDR1 SEHNR and CDR2 FQNEAQ (reference sequence). With 1 base removed from V and 7 bases from J, the gap between germline ends came to 11 bases. This CDR3 contains 14 residues. The chain's CDR3 is CASSLGGVRQPQHF. Here the CDR3 DNA reads TGTGCCAGCAGCTTAGGGGGGGTAAGGCAGCCCCAGCATTTT.

This clonotype has only a few counts. The CDR3 spells CASSVLQGDGYGYTF. The CDR3 nucleotides are TGTGCCAGCAGCGTTCTACAGGGAGATGGTTATGGCTACACCTTC. V gene TRBV7-8 combines with J gene TRBJ1-2; D perhaps matches TRBD1 (6 bases). This CDR3 contains 15 residues. Between the trimmed V and J ends, which lost 5 bases and 5 bases, there was a span of 18 bases. CDR1 SGHVS and CDR2 FQNEAQ come from the germline V gene.

This clonotype has a handful of counts. The chain links TRBV6-2 or TRBV6-3 to TRBJ1-5; the D gene is possibly TRBD1 (6 bases). The CDR3 runs to 14 residues. CDR1 MNHEY and CDR2 SVGEGT come from the germline V gene. Trimming took 0 bases from V and 5 from J, leaving 8 bases between them. The CDR3 nucleotides are TGTGCCAGCAGTTACTCTTCAGGGGATCAGCCCCAGCATTTT. This translates into CASSYSSGDQPQHF.

The chain has TRBV7-4 and TRBJ1-5; D remains unclear. V lost 5 bases and J 0 bases, leaving 14 bases between the germline ends. CDR3 length: 16 amino acids. From germline, CDR1 is SGHVT and CDR2 SQSDAQ. The CDR3 DNA reads as TGTGCCAGCAGCGGCCCTCGCGTCGGTAGCAATCAGCCCCAGCATTTT. This codes for CASSGPRVGSNQPQHF.

This clonotype was counted between two and nine times. The chain carries TRBV19 and TRBJ2-3; unclear D gene. V was pared by 1 base and J by 14 bases, with 10 bases between. CDR1 LNHDA and CDR2 SQIVND come from the germline V gene (reference sequence). CDR3 length: 11 amino acids. CDR3 in amino acids: CASSIGGIAYF. CDR3 nucleotide sequence: TGTGCCAGTAGTATAGGTGGAATAGCGTATTTT.

The chain joins TRBV7-6 to TRBJ2-1, with D tentatively TRBD1 (5 bases). The V end was cut by 5 bases, the J end by 11 bases, with 13 bases between. Germline V gives CDR1 SGHVS, CDR2 FNYEAQ. This CDR3 comprises 12 residues. CDR3 region: CASSRQQVQQFF. CDR3 bases: TGTGCCAGCAGCAGGCAACAGGTTCAGCAGTTCTTC.

This clonotype has only a few counts. The chain couples TRBV20-1 to TRBJ2-3, with D tentatively TRBD1 or TRBD2 (5 bases each). Germline V lookup: CDR1 DFQATT, CDR2 SNEGSKA (reference sequence). The CDR3 spans 14 residues. The V gene lost 0 bases and the J gene lost 4 bases, with 11 bases spanning the gap. This CDR3 reads CSARDTRGSDTQYF. For the CDR3, the DNA is TGCAGTGCTAGAGATACTAGGGGATCAGATACGCAGTATTTT.

This clonotype was seen at least ten times. The chain uses TRBV7-2 and TRBJ1-2; a weak D match, TRBD1 (6 bases). Germline CDR1 reads SGHTA; CDR2 reads FQGNSA. The germline V and J ends were trimmed by 6 bases and 8 bases, with 19 bases remaining between them. This CDR3 has 14 residues. CDR3 sequence reads: CASSFGTQQYGYTF. The CDR3 DNA is TGTGCCAGCAGTTTCGGGACACAGCAATACGGCTACACCTTC.

The chain is built from TRBV28 and TRBJ1-5; D may be TRBD1 (6 bases). From germline, CDR1 is MDHEN and CDR2 SYDVKM. Trimming left V 2 bases short and J 4 bases short, with 12 bases between. The CDR3 runs to 15 residues. The CDR3 DNA is TGTGCCAGCAGTTTACCAGGGGACCTAAATCAGCCCCAGCATTTT. This sequence encodes CASSLPGDLNQPQHF.

This chain uses TRBV9 with TRBJ1-4; the D is unclear. The germline V gene encodes CDR1 SGDLS and CDR2 YYNGEE. V was cut by 4 bases and J by 7 bases, with 14 bases left in between. The CDR3 contains 14 residues. CDR3 protein: CASSHGISGEKLFF. For the CDR3, the DNA is TGTGCCAGCAGCCACGGGATCTCTGGTGAAAAACTGTTTTTT.